This T cell receptor beta chain was sequenced for a study of blood T cell repertoires in COVID-19. Original processing notes: Reference gene primer amplification gave nucleated cell count estimates. Using immunoSEQ multiplex PCR, the repertoire was profiled, and TCRdb retains in-frame clones only, with some absent. V and J calls plus clone size are reproduced from that table; the DNA served to infer D and trimming. The sample lists about 80,000 clones; about 87% were seen once. The CDR3 runs to 13 residues. Germline CDR1 is SGHAT and CDR2 is FQNNGV. Germline trimming cut 0 bases from V and 13 bases from J; bases unmatched to any gene: 6.

The genes are TRBV11-2 and TRBJ2-1, with TRBD1 matching over 7 bases. The sequencing input was peripheral blood. This clonotype was sampled from a woman aged 80 or over with acute or convalescent COVID-19. The CDR3 DNA follows: TGTGCCAGCAGCTTAGAGGGACAGACCACCCAGTTCTTC. It translates to CASSLEGQTTQFF.